This TCR beta chain comes out of a study of cytomegalovirus exposure and HLA in healthy donors. With 60 Vbeta and 13 Jbeta primers, the PCR was carried out. The assay was immunoSEQ multiplex PCR, and TCRdb's table has in-frame clones only and misses some. The repertoire holds some 270,000 clones, with about four fifths as singletons. As concerns this clone: Its antigen is currently unknown.

Findings and caveats of the study: An ancestry cluster, one associated with Asian ancestry, reportedly showed fewer N-insertions than the approximately 720-donor mean in a later analysis. Cytomegalovirus association was assigned to 170 or so TCR beta chains.

The clonotype was recovered from a girl aged 2 to 9 in good health and CMV-seronegative. The sequencing sample was made of PBMCs.

Here the CDR3 reads CASSPPGGMGGYTF. For the CDR3, the DNA is TGTGCCAGCAGTCCCCCGGGAGGGATGGGCGGCTACACCTTC. The V gene is TRBV28, the J gene TRBJ1-2; D is unclear. There are 14 residues in the CDR3. CDR1 is MDHEN and CDR2 is SYDVKM in the germline V gene. V lost 5 bases, J lost 8 bases, and 18 bases lay in between.